This TCR beta chain was sequenced during a study of blood T cell repertoires in COVID-19. At the level of the study: Sources were T cells, B-cell-depleted T cells, or PBMCs; the material itself was cDNA or gDNA.

Assay used: immunoSEQ multiplex PCR; TCRdb lists only in-frame clones, some missing. The sample lists 130,000 to 150,000 clones; under 90% were seen once. CDR1 and CDR2 from the germline V gene are SGHTA and FQGTGA. The CDR3 extends over 16 amino acids. The ends were cut back, 5 bases at V and 3 bases at J, with 17 bases in the middle. A few counts support this clone. The specimen sequenced was peripheral blood. This TCR came from a human donor in a cohort sampled during active COVID-19. This chain links TRBV7-3 with TRBJ2-1, with D perhaps matching TRBD2 (6 bases). The CDR3 here is CASSHYPGTYYNEQFF. The CDR3, as DNA: TGTGCCAGCAGCCACTACCCCGGGACTTACTACAATGAGCAGTTCTTC.